This T cell receptor beta chain was found in a study of blood T cell repertoires in COVID-19. As for the study in general: The United States, Italy and Spain were the sources of the acute and convalescent COVID-19 samples.

The CDR3 consists of 13 residues. Germline assignment: CDR1 SEHNR and CDR2 FQNEAQ (reference sequence). Losses at the gene ends were 7 bases for V and 5 bases for J; bases not matched to a gene: 7. Assay used: immunoSEQ multiplex PCR; TCRdb lists only in-frame clones, some missing. The data show about 250,000 clones, over 80% seen once. V and J are TRBV7-9 and TRBJ2-5; TRBD2 aligns across 7 bases. Sequencing input: PBMCs or T cells enriched from blood (not recorded which). The receptor comes from a woman in her forties who had been exposed to COVID-19. CDR3 DNA: TGTGCCAGCATCCGCCCCGGGGGGGAGACCCAGTACTTC. Translated: CASIRPGGETQYF. Combining the CDR3 with reference TRBV7-9 and TRBJ2-5 gives the whole variable domain DTGVSQNPRHKITKRGQNVTFRCDPISEHNRLYWYRQTLGQGPEFLTYFQNEAQLEKSRLLSDRFSAERPKGSFSTLEIQRTEQGDSAMYLCASIRPGGETQYFGPGTRLLVL.